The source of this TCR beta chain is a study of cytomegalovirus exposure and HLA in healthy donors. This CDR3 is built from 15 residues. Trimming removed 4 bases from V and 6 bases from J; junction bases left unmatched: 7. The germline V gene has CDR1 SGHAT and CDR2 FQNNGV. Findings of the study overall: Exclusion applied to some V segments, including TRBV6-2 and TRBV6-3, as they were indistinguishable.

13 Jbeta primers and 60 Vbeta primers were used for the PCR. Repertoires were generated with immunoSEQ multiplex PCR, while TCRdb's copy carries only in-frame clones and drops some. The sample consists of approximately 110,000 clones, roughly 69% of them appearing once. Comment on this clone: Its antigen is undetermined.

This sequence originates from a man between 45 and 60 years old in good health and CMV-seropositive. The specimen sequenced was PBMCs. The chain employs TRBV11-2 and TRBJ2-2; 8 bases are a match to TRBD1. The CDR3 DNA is TGTGCCAGCAGCTCCCTTCGGACAGGGTCCGGGGAGCTGTTTTTT. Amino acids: CASSSLRTGSGELFF.